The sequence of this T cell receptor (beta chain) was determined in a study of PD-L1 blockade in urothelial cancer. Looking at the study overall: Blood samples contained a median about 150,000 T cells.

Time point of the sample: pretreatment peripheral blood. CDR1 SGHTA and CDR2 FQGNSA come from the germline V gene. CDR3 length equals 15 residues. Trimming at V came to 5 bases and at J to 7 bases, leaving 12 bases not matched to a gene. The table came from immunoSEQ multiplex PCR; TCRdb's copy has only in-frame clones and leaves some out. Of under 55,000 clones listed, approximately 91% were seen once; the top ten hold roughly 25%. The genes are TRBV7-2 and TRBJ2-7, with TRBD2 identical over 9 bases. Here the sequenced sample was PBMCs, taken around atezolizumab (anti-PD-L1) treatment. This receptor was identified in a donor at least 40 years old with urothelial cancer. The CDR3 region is CASSTYLAGAREQYF. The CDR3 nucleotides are TGTGCCAGCAGCACGTACTTAGCGGGAGCGAGGGAGCAGTACTTC.